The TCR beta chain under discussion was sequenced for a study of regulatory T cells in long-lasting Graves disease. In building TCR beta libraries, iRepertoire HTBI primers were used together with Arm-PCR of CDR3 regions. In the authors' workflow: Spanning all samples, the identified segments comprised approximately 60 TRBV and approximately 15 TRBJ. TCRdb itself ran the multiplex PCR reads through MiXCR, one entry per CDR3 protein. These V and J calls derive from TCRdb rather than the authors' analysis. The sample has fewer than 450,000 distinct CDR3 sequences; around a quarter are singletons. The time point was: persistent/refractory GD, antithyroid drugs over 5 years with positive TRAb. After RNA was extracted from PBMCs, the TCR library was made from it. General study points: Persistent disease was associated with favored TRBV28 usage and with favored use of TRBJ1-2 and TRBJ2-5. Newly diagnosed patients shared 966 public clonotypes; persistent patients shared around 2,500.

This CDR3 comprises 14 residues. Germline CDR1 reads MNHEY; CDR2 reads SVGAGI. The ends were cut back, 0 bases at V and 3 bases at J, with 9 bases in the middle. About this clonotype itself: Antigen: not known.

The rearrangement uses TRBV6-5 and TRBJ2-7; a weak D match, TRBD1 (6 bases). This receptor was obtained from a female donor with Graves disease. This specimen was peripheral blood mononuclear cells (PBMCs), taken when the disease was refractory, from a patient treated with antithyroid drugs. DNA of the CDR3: TGTGCCAGCAGTTACTCTGTCAGGGGCTACGAGCAGTACTTC. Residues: CASSYSVRGYEQYF.